This passage covers 24 T cell receptor beta chains from one sample sequenced in a study of early T cells in non-severe SARS-CoV-2 infection. Via MiXCR, TCRdb re-called the 5' RACE reads, giving one row per CDR3 protein. The sample lists approximately 58,000 distinct CDR3 sequences, around a tenth occurring once. The sequenced material came from whole blood. The source is an adult who was a healthcare worker with PCR-confirmed SARS-CoV-2 infection or an uninfected control (not recorded which).

The chain has TRBV10-3 and TRBJ1-1, with D unresolved. Per the germline V gene, CDR1 is ENHRY and CDR2 is SYGVKD. The CDR3 is made up of 14 amino acids. V was shortened by 8 bases and J by 0 bases, with 13 bases between the two germline ends. Here the CDR3 reads CAIRRTYLNTEAFF. CDR3 in DNA: TGTGCCATCCGGCGGACGTACCTGAACACTGAAGCTTTCTTT.

The V gene is TRBV3-1, the J gene TRBJ1-2; 8 bases map to TRBD1. Germline V CDR1 and CDR2: LGHDT, YNNKEL (reference sequence). This CDR3 contains 15 residues. V was clipped by 1 base and J by 3 bases; unmatched bases: 4. The CDR3 region has the DNA TGTGCCAGCAGCCAAGGCCCAGGGGGCGACTATGGCTACACCTTC. The encoded protein is CASSQGPGGDYGYTF. Supplemented by reference TRBV3-1 and TRBJ1-2, the full variable domain reads DTAVSQTPKYLVTQMGNDKSIKCEQNLGHDTMYWYKQDSKKFLKIMFSYNNKELIINETVPNRFSPKSPDKAHLNLHINSLELGDSAVYFCASSQGPGGDYGYTFGSGTRLTVV.

This clonotype was recorded at least ten times. The rearrangement uses TRBV14 and TRBJ1-3; D is perhaps TRBD1 (5 bases). Germline CDR1 reads SGHDN; CDR2 reads FVKESK. The V end lost 1 base, the J end lost 0 bases, and 13 bases lay between the germline ends. The CDR3 spans 17 residues. The CDR3 loop is CASSQGGTVLSGNTIYF. The CDR3 nucleotides read TGTGCCAGCAGCCAAGGGGGGACGGTACTCTCTGGAAACACCATATATTTT.

This clonotype occurred many times. The chain carries TRBV28 and TRBJ1-1, with D perhaps TRBD1 (6 bases). The CDR3 has 14 amino acids. Germline CDR1 and CDR2: MDHEN and SYDVKM. V lost 6 bases and J lost 0, with 11 bases in between. The CDR3 spells CASSQGTMNTEAFF. As DNA, the CDR3 is TGTGCCAGCAGCCAGGGGACGATGAACACTGAAGCTTTCTTT.

Only a few counts were recorded for this clonotype. The rearrangement joins TRBV5-1 to TRBJ1-1, with D unresolved. The CDR3 sequence is 15 residues long. Germline-derived CDR1 and CDR2 are SGHRS and YFSETQ. V was shortened by 1 base and J by 3 bases, with 13 bases between the two germline ends. The CDR3 DNA sequence: TGCGCCAGCAGCTTGTGGCCAGCCGGGGACACTGAAGCTTTCTTT. Translated: CASSLWPAGDTEAFF.

This clonotype was recorded at least ten times. The chain combines TRBV27 with TRBJ1-4; D is unclear. Per the germline V gene, CDR1 is MNHEY and CDR2 is SMNVEV (reference sequence). This CDR3 has 15 amino acids. V shed 1 base and J shed 0 bases, with 6 bases lying between them. Written as DNA, the CDR3 is TGTGCCAGCAGTTTATGGGGTACAACTAATGAAAAACTGTTTTTT. Translated: CASSLWGTTNEKLFF.

V gene TRBV12-5 combines with J gene TRBJ2-5; TRBD1 aligns across 8 bases. The CDR3 totals 15 residues. Germline V gives CDR1 LGHNT, CDR2 FRNRAP. Unmatched junction bases numbered 6, after V lost 1 base and J lost 5 bases. The CDR3 protein is CASGLGTGWLETQYF. The CDR3 bases are TGTGCTAGTGGTTTGGGGACAGGGTGGCTGGAGACCCAGTACTTC. The full variable domain, rest sourced from reference TRBV12-5 and TRBJ2-5, is DARVTQTPRHKVTEMGQEVTMRCQPILGHNTVFWYRQTMMQGLELLAYFRNRAPLDDSGMPKDRFSAEMPDATLATLKIQPSEPRDSAVYFCASGLGTGWLETQYFGPGTRLLVL.

The sample holds a few counts of this clonotype. The chain employs TRBV12-3 or TRBV12-4 and TRBJ1-4; the match to TRBD1 covers 7 bases. This CDR3 comprises 17 residues. Trimming at V came to 5 bases and at J to 1 base, leaving 10 bases not matched to a gene. CDR3 bases: TGTGCCAGCAGTATTAGAGCCCACAGGGGAACTAATGAAAAACTGTTTTTT. Protein sequence: CASSIRAHRGTNEKLFF.

This clonotype has only a few counts. The chain couples TRBV5-1 to TRBJ2-5, with 13 bases identical to TRBD2. Unmatched junction bases numbered 8, after V lost 4 bases and J lost 5 bases. The V gene's germline CDR1 is SGHRS and CDR2 YFSETQ. This CDR3 region has 16 residues. DNA of the CDR3: TGCGCCAGCAGCCACCGACTAGCGGGGGGTGTGGAGACCCAGTACTTC. It yields the protein CASSHRLAGGVETQYF.

The chain uses TRBV10-2 and TRBJ1-1, with D uncertain. Germline CDR1 is WSHSY and CDR2 is SAAADI. The CDR3 contains 12 residues. Trimming took off 2 bases at V and 6 bases at J, with 7 bases between the two ends. This CDR3 is CASSEGNPEAFF. CDR3 nucleotide sequence: TGCGCCAGCAGTGAGGGGAATCCTGAAGCTTTCTTT.

The CDR3 here is CSVEWGITDTQYF. CDR3 sequence (DNA): TGCAGCGTTGAATGGGGGATCACAGATACGCAGTATTTT. V is TRBV29-1 and J is TRBJ2-3, with D perhaps given as TRBD1 or TRBD2 (5 bases each). The CDR3 sequence is 13 residues long. CDR1 and CDR2 from the germline V gene are SQVTM and ANQGSEA. V lost 2 bases and J lost 2, with 8 bases in between.

There are many counts of this clonotype. J is TRBJ2-1 and V is TRBV7-9; D is ambiguous. Trimming stripped 5 bases from V and 0 bases from J, with 17 bases between. The CDR3 runs 17 residues. Germline CDR1 reads SEHNR; CDR2 reads FQNEAQ (reference sequence). The CDR3 loop is CASSGVRRRSSYNEQFF. The CDR3 nucleotides are TGTGCCAGCAGCGGGGTACGTCGGCGGAGCTCCTACAATGAGCAGTTCTTC.

This clonotype was found many times. The gene calls are TRBV28 and TRBJ2-1; D remains unclear. Trimming took off 8 bases at V and 6 bases at J, with 8 bases between the two ends. The CDR3 length is 11 residues. Germline assignment: CDR1 MDHEN and CDR2 SYDVKM. The CDR3 DNA reads as TGTGCCAGCGGGAACTTCAATGAGCAGTTCTTC. Its translation: CASGNFNEQFF. Combining the CDR3 with reference TRBV28 and TRBJ2-1 gives the whole variable domain DVKVTQSSRYLVKRTGEKVFLECVQDMDHENMFWYRQDPGLGLRLIYFSYDVKMKEKGDIPEGYSVSREKKERFSLILESASTNQTSMYLCASGNFNEQFFGPGTRLTVL.

V gene TRBV14 combines with J gene TRBJ2-1; D perhaps matches TRBD2 (6 bases). V lost 0 bases, J lost 13 bases, and 13 bases lay in between. CDR3 length: 13 residues. The germline gives CDR1 SGHDN, CDR2 FVKESK. CDR3 in amino acids: CASSQDLRRGQFF. The DNA of the CDR3 is TGTGCCAGCAGCCAAGATCTAAGGCGGGGACAGTTCTTC.

The rearrangement links TRBV5-1 to TRBJ2-7; 9 bases line up with TRBD2. J gave up 2 bases and V 2 bases, and 8 bases lay outside the gene matches. CDR3 length: 16 amino acids. Germline lookup yields CDR1 SGHRS and CDR2 YFSETQ. The CDR3 DNA is TGCGCCAGCAGCTTTTCCGGGACTAGCCCTCCCTACGAGCAGTACTTC. It specifies CASSFSGTSPPYEQYF.

The sample holds one count of this clonotype. The V call is TRBV4-1, the J call TRBJ1-4; D is ambiguous. Germline-derived CDR1 and CDR2 are MGHRA and YSYEKL. V was trimmed by 2 bases and J by 0 bases, leaving 13 bases between them. CDR3 size: 17 residues. CDR3 coding DNA: TGCGCCAGCAGCCAAACCTCCCGACTCTCAACTAATGAAAAACTGTTTTTT. It encodes CASSQTSRLSTNEKLFF.

In this sample, this clonotype turned up many times. This chain connects TRBV5-5 to TRBJ2-7; no definite D call. Germline loops: CDR1 SGHKS, CDR2 YYEKEE (reference sequence). The CDR3 is made up of 14 amino acids. V was clipped by 3 bases and J by 6 bases, with 16 bases between them. CDR3 nucleotide sequence: TGTGCCAGCAGCTGGCAAAAGCCGGTGGGCGAGCAGTACTTC. Its translation: CASSWQKPVGEQYF.

This clonotype was found a few times. This rearrangement joins TRBV6-6 to TRBJ1-6; the D gene is possibly TRBD1 (6 bases). This CDR3 has 14 amino acids. The ends were cut back, 1 base at V and 9 bases at J, with 10 bases in the middle. CDR1 MNHNY and CDR2 SVGAGI come from the germline V gene (reference sequence). For the CDR3, the DNA is TGTGCCAGCAGTTACTTACAGGGTAGTTCACCCCTCCACTTT. Protein: CASSYLQGSSPLHF.

CDR3 sequence (DNA): TGTGCCAGCAGGCTCTCAGGGAACACCGGGGAGCTGTTTTTT. Translated: CASRLSGNTGELFF. The chain joins TRBV12-3 or TRBV12-4 to TRBJ2-2; D remains ambiguous. This CDR3 is 14 amino acids long. V lost 6 bases to trimming and J lost 1 base, with 9 bases between them.

The chain joins TRBV28 to TRBJ2-1, with D possibly being TRBD2 (5 bases). This CDR3 is 16 amino acids long. In germline, CDR1 is MDHEN, CDR2 SYDVKM. Trimming left V 5 bases short and J 0 bases short, with 14 bases between. The CDR3 DNA reads as TGTGCCAGCAGTATACCGTCCGGGATCTCCTACAATGAGCAGTTCTTC. Protein sequence: CASSIPSGISYNEQFF. Filled out from reference TRBV28 and TRBJ2-1, the complete variable domain reads DVKVTQSSRYLVKRTGEKVFLECVQDMDHENMFWYRQDPGLGLRLIYFSYDVKMKEKGDIPEGYSVSREKKERFSLILESASTNQTSMYLCASSIPSGISYNEQFFGPGTRLTVL.

The chain joins TRBV5-1 to TRBJ2-7, with 13 nucleotides matching TRBD2. The J segment lost 5 bases and the V segment lost 0 bases, leaving 5 bases of the junction unmatched. Germline CDR1 and CDR2: SGHRS and YFSETQ. The CDR3 length is 16 residues. This chain's CDR3 is CASSLGGTSGVDEQYF. DNA for the CDR3: TGCGCCAGCAGCTTGGGAGGGACTAGCGGGGTAGACGAGCAGTACTTC.

This chain joins TRBV6-4 and TRBJ2-1; D is unclear. There are 13 residues in the CDR3. V lost 6 bases, J lost 10 bases, and 16 bases lay in between. Germline loops: CDR1 MRHNA, CDR2 SNTAGT. The CDR3 region is CASSPQLSIEQFF. DNA of the CDR3: TGTGCCAGCAGCCCTCAATTAAGTATAGAGCAGTTCTTC.

The chain combines TRBV20-1 with TRBJ2-7, with D perhaps TRBD1 or TRBD2 (5 bases each). CDR3 length: 16 residues. Germline V CDR1 and CDR2: DFQATT, SNEGSKA (reference sequence). V gave up 3 bases and J gave up 4 bases, with 22 bases separating them. The CDR3 region is CSARNPRGPSPYEQYF. The CDR3 coding sequence is TGCAGTGCTAGGAACCCGAGGGGTCCAAGCCCTTACGAGCAGTACTTC.

This clonotype appeared many times. The rearrangement uses TRBV27 and TRBJ2-5; D is ambiguous. V was shortened by 3 bases and J by 1 base, with 12 bases between the two germline ends. CDR1 and CDR2 from the germline V gene are MNHEY and SMNVEV (reference sequence). CDR3 length: 15 amino acids. The CDR3 protein is CASSFALGSQETQYF. The CDR3 DNA is TGTGCCAGCAGTTTTGCGTTGGGCAGCCAAGAGACCCAGTACTTC.